This record covers a single T cell receptor beta chain. The data were obtained in a study of blood T cell repertoires in COVID-19. Per the study methods: How many nucleated cells were present was estimated from reference gene primer amplification. Profiling relied on immunoSEQ multiplex PCR, and the TCRdb table lists in-frame clones only, not all of them. That table furnishes V, J and clone size, whereas the DNA furnished D and trimming. The sample contains over 140,000 clones, around 78% of which appear only once. With 2 bases clipped from V and 6 bases from J, the junction kept 2 bases outside the gene matches. The CDR3 is 14 amino acids. Per the germline V gene, CDR1 is SEHNR and CDR2 is FQNEAQ (reference sequence).

The sequence derives from an elderly woman with active or convalescent COVID-19. Sequencing used peripheral blood. The chain recombines TRBV7-9 with TRBJ2-2; TRBD1 agrees at 8 bases. The CDR3 sequence: CASSLQGAAGELFF. CDR3 sequence (DNA): TGTGCCAGCAGCTTACAGGGGGCCGCCGGGGAGCTGTTTTTT.